This T cell receptor (beta chain) was recorded in a study of CD8+ T cells in alopecia areata. Study-wide background: Patients in the treated group were given tofacitinib by mouth, 5 to 10 mg twice a day.

The CDR3 totals 11 residues. Germline CDR1 GTSNPN, CDR2 SVGIG (reference sequence). Trimming took off 3 bases at V and 3 bases at J, with 5 bases between the two ends. Regarding treatment: oral pan-JAK inhibitor, 5-10 mg twice daily. This clone was seen just once. In each case, RNA was isolated and then reverse transcribed into cDNA as the sequencing template. TCRdb keeps only in-frame clones here, not all; method: immunoSEQ multiplex PCR. The profile shows 150,000 to 200,000 clones, 58% of them singletons. This TCR derives from a human donor with alopecia areata. V usage is TRBV30 and J usage is TRBJ1-1; D remains unclear. Sequenced here: CD4+ T cells sorted from blood, sampled at approximately week 56, from a patient treated with tofacitinib. The CDR3 coding sequence is TGTGCCTGGAGCGTTTACACTGAAGCTTTCTTT. Its protein product is CAWSVYTEAFF.